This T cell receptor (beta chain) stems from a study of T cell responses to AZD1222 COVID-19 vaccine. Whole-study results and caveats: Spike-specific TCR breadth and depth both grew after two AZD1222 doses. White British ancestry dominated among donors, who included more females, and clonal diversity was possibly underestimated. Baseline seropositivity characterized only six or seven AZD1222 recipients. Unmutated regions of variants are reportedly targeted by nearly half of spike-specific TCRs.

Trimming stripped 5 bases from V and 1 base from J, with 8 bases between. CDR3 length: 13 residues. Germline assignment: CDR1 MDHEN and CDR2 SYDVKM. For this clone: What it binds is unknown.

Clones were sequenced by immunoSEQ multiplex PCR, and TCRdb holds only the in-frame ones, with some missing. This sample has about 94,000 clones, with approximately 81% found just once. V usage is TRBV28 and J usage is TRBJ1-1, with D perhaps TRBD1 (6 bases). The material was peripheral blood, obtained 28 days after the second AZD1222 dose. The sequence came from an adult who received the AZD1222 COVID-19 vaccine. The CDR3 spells CASSLDRNTEAFF. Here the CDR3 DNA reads TGTGCCAGCAGTCTGGACAGGAACACTGAAGCTTTCTTT.